This T cell receptor beta chain was profiled in a study of T cells in Graves' hyperthyroidism and ophthalmopathy. Study-level points and caveats: Model predictions of ophthalmopathy came a median around 6.5 months before onset. Researchers report that a 13 V-J model separated ophthalmopathy from stable hyperthyroidism.

CDR1 is SGHRS and CDR2 is YFSETQ in the germline V gene. The CDR3 is made up of 13 amino acids. Deletions cut 4 bases from V and 11 bases from J, with 18 bases between. Patients with uncontrolled infections, other autoimmune diseases, pregnancy or lactation were excluded. Using roughly 9.4 ml of fresh peripheral blood, PBMCs were prepared. TCR beta CDR3 sequences were amplified from RNA transcripts. During a first-round RT-PCR of the TCR CDR3, the HTBI primer set was used. Using its own MiXCR run on the multiplex PCR reads, TCRdb lists one record per CDR3 protein. Of about 710,000 distinct CDR3 sequences in the sample, roughly 17% were seen once. Notes on this clonotype: Its antigen remains unknown.

The J gene is TRBJ1-1, the V gene TRBV5-1; D is unresolved. Input material: blood. This clonotype originated in a man between 18 and 29 years old with Graves' hyperthyroidism. The CDR3 bases are TGCGCCAGCAGCGAAGACACCAACCGGCGGGCTTTCTTT. Its protein is CASSEDTNRRAFF.